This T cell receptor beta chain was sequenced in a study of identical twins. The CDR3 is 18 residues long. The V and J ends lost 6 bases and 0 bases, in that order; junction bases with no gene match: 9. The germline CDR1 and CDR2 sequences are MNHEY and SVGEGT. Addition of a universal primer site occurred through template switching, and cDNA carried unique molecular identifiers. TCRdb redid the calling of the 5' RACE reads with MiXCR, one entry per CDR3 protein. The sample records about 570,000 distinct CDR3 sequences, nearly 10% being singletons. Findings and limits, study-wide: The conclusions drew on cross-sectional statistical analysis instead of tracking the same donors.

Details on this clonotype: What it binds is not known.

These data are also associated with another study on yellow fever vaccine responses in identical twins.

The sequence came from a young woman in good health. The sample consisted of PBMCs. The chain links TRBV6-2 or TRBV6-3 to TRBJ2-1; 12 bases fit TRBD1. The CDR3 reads CASRGQGARSSSYNEQFF. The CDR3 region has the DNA TGTGCCAGCAGGGGACAGGGGGCGCGAAGCTCCTCCTACAATGAGCAGTTCTTC.